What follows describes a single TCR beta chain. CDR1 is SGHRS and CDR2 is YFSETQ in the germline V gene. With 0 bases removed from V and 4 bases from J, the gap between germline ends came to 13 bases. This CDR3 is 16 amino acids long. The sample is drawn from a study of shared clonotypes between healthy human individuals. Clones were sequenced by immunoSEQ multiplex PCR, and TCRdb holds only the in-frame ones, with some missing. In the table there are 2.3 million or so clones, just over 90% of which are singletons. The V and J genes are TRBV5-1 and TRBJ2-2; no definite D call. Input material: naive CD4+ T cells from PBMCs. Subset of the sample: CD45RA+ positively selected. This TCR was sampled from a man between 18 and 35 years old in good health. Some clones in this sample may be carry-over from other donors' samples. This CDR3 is CASSLASPRITGELFF. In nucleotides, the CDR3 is TGCGCCAGCAGCTTGGCGTCCCCCAGAATCACCGGGGAGCTGTTTTTT. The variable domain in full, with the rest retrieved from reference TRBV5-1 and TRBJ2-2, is KAGVTQTPRYLIKTRGQQVTLSCSPISGHRSVSWYQQTPGQGLQFLFEYFSETQRNKGNFPGRFSGRQFSNSRSEMNVSTLELGDSALYLCASSLASPRITGELFFGEGSRLTVL.